Following are 24 T cell receptor beta chains from one sample sequenced in a study of blood T cell repertoires in COVID-19. Some clones are missing from TCRdb's copy, which holds only in-frame ones; the method was immunoSEQ multiplex PCR. The sample shows about 180,000 clones, about 80% of them seen only once. What was sequenced was peripheral blood. These receptors originate from a woman aged 70 to 79 with acute or convalescent COVID-19.

The CDR3 loop is CASSSDRPRGYTF. The DNA for the CDR3 is TGTGCCAGCAGCTCCGACAGGCCGCGCGGCTACACCTTC. This chain connects TRBV28 to TRBJ1-2; TRBD1 is a possible D gene (6 bases). The germline V and J ends were trimmed by 6 bases and 8 bases, with 16 bases remaining between them. This CDR3 comprises 13 residues. CDR1 is MDHEN, CDR2 SYDVKM, per germline.

CDR3 nucleotides: TGTGCCAGTAGTACCAGGTTAGCCAAAAACATTCAGTACTTC. Amino acids: CASSTRLAKNIQYF. This chain uses TRBV19 with TRBJ2-4; D call uncertain. The CDR3 sequence is 14 residues long. V lost 4 bases to trimming and J lost 0 bases, with 7 bases between them. The germline gives CDR1 LNHDA, CDR2 SQIVND (reference sequence).

The chain recombines TRBV6-5 with TRBJ2-5; 9 bases align to TRBD2. Losses at the gene ends were 8 bases for V and 4 bases for J; bases not matched to a gene: 8. The CDR3 is 14 amino acids. Per germline, CDR1 MNHEY and CDR2 SVGAGI. CDR3 coding DNA: TGTGCCAGCGAATCGGGACTAGCTGGAGAGACCCAGTACTTC. Translated: CASESGLAGETQYF.

The V call is TRBV6-5, the J call TRBJ2-5; the D is unclear. The CDR3 covers 14 residues. CDR1 is MNHEY and CDR2 is SVGAGI in the germline V gene. The V end lost 3 bases, the J end lost 4 bases, and 12 bases lay between the germline ends. CDR3 nucleotide sequence: TGTGCCAGCAGTTATACCCCTAGTGGAGAGACCCAGTACTTC. This translates into CASSYTPSGETQYF.

CDR3 protein: CSASSTQETQYF. The CDR3 DNA is TGCAGTGCTAGTTCTACGCAAGAGACCCAGTACTTC. This rearrangement joins TRBV20-1 to TRBJ2-5; D is unresolved. The CDR3 is 12 residues long. V was shortened by 3 bases and J by 2 bases, with 7 bases between the two germline ends. CDR1 and CDR2 from the germline V gene are DFQATT and SNEGSKA (reference sequence).

This chain connects TRBV6-2 or TRBV6-3 to TRBJ2-7; the D gene is possibly TRBD1 (6 bases). Germline CDR1 MNHEY, CDR2 SVGEGT. With 6 bases removed from V and 11 bases from J, the gap between germline ends came to 14 bases. This CDR3 comprises 11 residues. The CDR3 bases are TGTGCCAGCAGCTCGCAGGGGAGCAAGTACTTC. Translation: CASSSQGSKYF.

The CDR3 nucleotides read TGTGCCAGTAGTATACAGTTTACTGGCTACACCTTC. It is translated as CASSIQFTGYTF. The chain combines TRBV19 with TRBJ1-2; unclear D gene. The germline V gene encodes CDR1 LNHDA and CDR2 SQIVND (reference sequence). The CDR3 runs 12 residues. The germline V and J ends were trimmed by 2 bases and 7 bases, with 8 bases remaining between them.

This clone was seen a few times. The chain links TRBV5-5 to TRBJ1-5; D call uncertain. CDR1 SGHKS and CDR2 YYEKEE come from the germline V gene (reference sequence). CDR3 length equals 16 residues. V gave up 4 bases and J gave up 6 bases, with 20 bases separating them. This chain's CDR3 is CASSQEGGDTGQPQHF. The CDR3, as DNA: TGTGCCAGCAGCCAAGAAGGAGGCGATACCGGTCAGCCCCAGCATTTT.

This clone came up a few times. The V and J genes are TRBV2 and TRBJ1-6, with 9 bases lining up with TRBD1. The CDR3 is made up of 14 amino acids. With 6 bases clipped from V and 10 bases from J, the junction kept 7 bases outside the gene matches. Germline loops: CDR1 SNHLY, CDR2 FYNNEI. CDR3 nucleotides: TGTGCCAGCAGGGCCGGGACAGGGAGATCACCCCTCCACTTT. Translating it yields CASRAGTGRSPLHF.

The rearrangement joins TRBV15 to TRBJ2-1, with 8 bases lining up with TRBD2. Germline V CDR1 and CDR2: LNHNV, YYDKDF (reference sequence). This CDR3 comprises 15 residues. J gave up 2 bases and V 5 bases, and 5 bases lay outside the gene matches. CDR3 protein: CATSEISGAYNEQFF. The CDR3 DNA follows: TGTGCCACCAGCGAGATTAGCGGGGCCTACAATGAGCAGTTCTTC.

The chain employs TRBV6-4 and TRBJ2-1; 7 positions agree with TRBD2. V lost 10 bases, J lost 5 bases, and 5 bases stayed unmatched. Germline V gives CDR1 MRHNA, CDR2 SNTAGT. The CDR3 contains 12 residues. CDR3 loop: CATSGGNNEQFF. The CDR3 nucleotides are TGTGCCACCTCGGGAGGTAACAATGAGCAGTTCTTC.

The chain recombines TRBV12-3 or TRBV12-4 with TRBJ2-7, with a tentative D call TRBD1 (5 bases). Trimming shortened V by 2 bases and J by 5 bases, and 10 bases separated the two germline ends. The length of the CDR3 is 13 residues. CDR3 nucleotide sequence: TGTGCCAGCAGTTTAAGGGGCCCGGACGAGCAGTACTTC. It translates to CASSLRGPDEQYF.

The rearrangement links TRBV9 to TRBJ1-1, with D perhaps matching TRBD1 (5 bases). The CDR3 length is 15 residues. V was shortened by 0 bases and J by 3 bases, with 12 bases between the two germline ends. Germline loops: CDR1 SGDLS, CDR2 YYNGEE. The CDR3 here is CASSVAPGVDTEAFF. CDR3 DNA sequence: TGTGCCAGCAGCGTAGCCCCGGGGGTCGACACTGAAGCTTTCTTT.

The chain uses TRBV5-5 and TRBJ1-2, with 12 bases identical to TRBD1. The ends lost 1 base at V and 7 bases at J; junction bases unmatched: 11. Per the germline V gene, CDR1 is SGHKS and CDR2 is YYEKEE (reference sequence). This CDR3 is built from 17 residues. The CDR3 DNA reads as TGTGCCAGCAGCTTGTCTGGGGACAGGGGGCTTTTAAGTGGCTACACCTTC. This gives the protein CASSLSGDRGLLSGYTF.

This clone showed up just once. The genes are TRBV28 and TRBJ2-7; 9 positions agree with TRBD1. J was trimmed by 1 base and V by 6 bases; bases with no gene match: 4. CDR1 and CDR2 from the germline V gene are MDHEN and SYDVKM. The CDR3 spans 14 residues. CDR3 region: CASSPDRGSYEQYF. CDR3 DNA sequence: TGTGCCAGCAGCCCAGACAGGGGGTCCTACGAGCAGTACTTC.

The chain has TRBV30 and TRBJ1-1; D is perhaps TRBD1 (5 bases). Germline loops: CDR1 GTSNPN, CDR2 SVGIG (reference sequence). The V and J ends lost 3 bases and 11 bases respectively, with 16 bases between them. The CDR3 has 12 residues. As DNA, the CDR3 is TGTGCCTGGAGGTCACCCGTGGGGCTCGCTTTCTTT. This translates into CAWRSPVGLAFF.

This rearrangement joins TRBV7-2 to TRBJ1-5; D remains ambiguous. The CDR3 is 13 amino acids. Trimming pared 4 bases from V and 5 bases from J, leaving 9 bases between. CDR1 is SGHTA and CDR2 is FQGNSA in the germline V gene. The CDR3 nucleotides read TGTGCCAGCAGCTCCCGGGTGGATCAGCCCCAGCATTTT. It is translated as CASSSRVDQPQHF.

The rearrangement links TRBV4-1 to TRBJ2-2; 8 bases map to TRBD2. The V gene end was trimmed by 10 bases and the J gene end by 0 bases; junction bases not matched to a gene: 4. This CDR3 spans 14 amino acids. From germline, CDR1 is MGHRA and CDR2 YSYEKL. CDR3 nucleotide sequence: TGCGCCACACGAGCGGGAGCGAACACCGGGGAGCTGTTTTTT. Translating gives CATRAGANTGELFF.

The rearrangement joins TRBV7-2 to TRBJ1-5; no firm D call. There are 14 residues in the CDR3. Germline V gene sequence: CDR1 SGHTA, CDR2 FQGNSA. Trimming shortened V by 2 bases and J by 4 bases, and 9 bases separated the two germline ends. This chain's CDR3 is CASSLNYGNQPQHF. As DNA, the CDR3 is TGTGCCAGCAGCTTAAATTACGGGAATCAGCCCCAGCATTTT.

CDR3 nucleotides: TGTGCCAGCAGCTTATTCACTCCCCGACAGCTTAATAGTTCACCCCTCCACTTT. This encodes CASSLFTPRQLNSSPLHF. The gene calls are TRBV5-6 and TRBJ1-6; a weak D match, TRBD1 (5 bases). Trimming removed 2 bases at V and 9 bases at J, with 24 bases between. This CDR3 comprises 18 residues. Germline CDR1 reads SGHDT; CDR2 reads YYEEEE.

This clone has more than one count but fewer than ten. This sequence joins TRBV5-6 and TRBJ1-2; perhaps TRBD1 as D (5 bases). There are 14 residues in the CDR3. V lost 4 bases and J 6 bases, leaving 16 bases between the germline ends. Germline V gene sequence: CDR1 SGHDT, CDR2 YYEEEE. The CDR3, as DNA: TGTGCCAGCAGCCAGGGATATAGGGTAGATGGCTACACCTTC. Amino acids: CASSQGYRVDGYTF.

The gene calls are TRBV27 and TRBJ2-1; TRBD2 might be the D (5 bases). CDR1 and CDR2 (germline): MNHEY, SMNVEV (reference sequence). The CDR3 covers 15 residues. V gave up 6 bases and J gave up 2 bases, with 14 bases separating them. The CDR3 sequence: CASRRAGLPYNEQFF. Written as DNA, the CDR3 is TGTGCCAGCAGGCGGGCAGGACTCCCCTACAATGAGCAGTTCTTC.

The chain couples TRBV27 to TRBJ2-5, with 12 bases fitting TRBD2. V lost 3 bases, J lost 4 bases, and 3 bases stayed unmatched. Germline values: CDR1 MNHEY, CDR2 SMNVEV (reference sequence). The length of the CDR3 is 15 residues. This CDR3 reads CASSFRLAGVETQYF. As DNA, the CDR3 is TGTGCCAGCAGTTTTCGACTAGCGGGAGTAGAGACCCAGTACTTC.

V usage is TRBV2 and J usage is TRBJ1-2, with no clear D. The V gene lost 6 bases and the J gene lost 7 bases, with 12 bases spanning the gap. Germline V gene data show CDR1 as SNHLY and CDR2 as FYNNEI. The CDR3 extends over 12 amino acids. The CDR3 protein is CASRSDFSGYTF. The CDR3 DNA follows: TGTGCCAGCAGATCGGACTTCAGTGGCTACACCTTC. Using reference TRBV2 and TRBJ1-2 for the parts outside the CDR3, the full variable domain is EPEVTQTPSHQVTQMGQEVILRCVPISNHLYFYWYRQILGQKVEFLVSFYNNEISEKSEIFDDQFSVERPDGSNFTLKIRSTKLEDSAMYFCASRSDFSGYTFGSGTRLTVV.